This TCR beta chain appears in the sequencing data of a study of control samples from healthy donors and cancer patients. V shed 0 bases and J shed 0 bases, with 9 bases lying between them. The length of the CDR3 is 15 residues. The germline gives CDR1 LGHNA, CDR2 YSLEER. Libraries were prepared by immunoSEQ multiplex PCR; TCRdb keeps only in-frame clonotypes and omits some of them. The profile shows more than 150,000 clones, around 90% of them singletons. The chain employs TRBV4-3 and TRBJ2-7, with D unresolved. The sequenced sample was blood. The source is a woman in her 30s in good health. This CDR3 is CASSQDRGLSYEQYF. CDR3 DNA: TGCGCCAGCAGCCAAGATAGAGGCCTCTCCTACGAGCAGTACTTC.